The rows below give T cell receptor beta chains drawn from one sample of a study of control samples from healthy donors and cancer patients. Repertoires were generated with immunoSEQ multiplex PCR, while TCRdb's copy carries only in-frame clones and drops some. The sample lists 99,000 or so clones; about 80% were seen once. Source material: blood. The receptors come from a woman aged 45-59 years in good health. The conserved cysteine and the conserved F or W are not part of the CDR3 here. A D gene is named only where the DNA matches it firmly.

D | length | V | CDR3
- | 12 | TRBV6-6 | ASTKEGGGGELF
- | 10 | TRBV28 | ASSLGGYEQY
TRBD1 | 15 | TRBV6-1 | ASSEVEQGAKTGELF
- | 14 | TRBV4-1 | ASSQEPGRGNTEAF
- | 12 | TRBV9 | ASTGGGDTDTQY
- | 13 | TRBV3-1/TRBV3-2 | ASSQVNQLNTEAF
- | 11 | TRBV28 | ASTLYREDGYT
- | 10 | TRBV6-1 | ASSEGNQPQH
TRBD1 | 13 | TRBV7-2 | ASSLDRRNTDTQY
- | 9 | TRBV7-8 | ASSPGPASF
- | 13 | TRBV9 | ASSVEAGTGNTIY
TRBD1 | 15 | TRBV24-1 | ATSDATGALSNQPQH
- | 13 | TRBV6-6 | ASTPGNSYNSPLH
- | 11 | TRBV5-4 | ASSLEPRRGYT
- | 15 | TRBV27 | ASSFGVQRGYNSPLH
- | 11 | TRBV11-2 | ASSREEDQPQH
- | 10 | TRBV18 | ASSATDYEQY
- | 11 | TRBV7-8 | ASSLFGVGELF
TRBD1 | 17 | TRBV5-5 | ASSPLLRDRVSGANVLT
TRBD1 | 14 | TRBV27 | ASSPTGVNLSYEQY
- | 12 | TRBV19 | ASSSPERGNEQF
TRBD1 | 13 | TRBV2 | ASSDTGGAHQPQH
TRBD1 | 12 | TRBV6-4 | ASSPGQGALPQH
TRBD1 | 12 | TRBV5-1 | ASSLGQGIGTQY
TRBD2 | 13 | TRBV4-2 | ASSQDPSGDYEQY
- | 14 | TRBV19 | ASSNRRGNGGTEAF
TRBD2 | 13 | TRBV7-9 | ASSLGAGRTDTQY
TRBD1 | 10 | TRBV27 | ASSMTGGGYT
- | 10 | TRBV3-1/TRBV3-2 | ASSPRRGEQY
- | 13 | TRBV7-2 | ASSPGLQSRNEQF
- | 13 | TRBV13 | ASSLSTNAPDTQY
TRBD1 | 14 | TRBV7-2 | ASSVGQGPLGDTQY